This T cell receptor beta chain stems from a study of technical replicates of blood from several donors (dated by TCRdb to the late 2010s). Concerning this clone: The antigen this receptor binds is unknown. Per-nucleotide qualities are absent, and no much larger clonotype sits a single base away.

V is clipped by 1 base and J by 7 bases, and the sequence between their germline boundaries is 7 bases long. The CDR3 measures 12 amino acids from cysteine to phenylalanine. Only the CDR3 part of the read is kept: 36 bases, read in frame from the first base. Taken from the germline V gene (reference sequence), the CDR1 and CDR2 loops are LNHDA and SQIVND. The method was the immunoSEQ multiplex PCR assay. TCRdb holds this immuneACCESS table with in-frame rearrangements only. Some clones are missing; in checked studies, unresolved V genes explain under half, and the rest has no known cause. The sample table records some 70,000 clones; about 95% of these occur just once. Clones ranked in the top ten supply 0.24% of the sample.

The specimen sequenced was T cells isolated from PBMCs. Recombination linked TRBV19 to TRBJ1-2; TRBD1 is a weak D gene call, 6 bases matching. The receptor's source is a human donor in good health. CDR3 reads: CASSIGQAGYTF. The base sequence is TGTGCCAGTAGTATAGGACAGGCTGGCTACACCTTC.